This T cell receptor beta chain came from a study of early T cells in non-severe SARS-CoV-2 infection. Study background: From unsorted whole blood, bulk RNA was sequenced, and the chains remained unpaired.

This clonotype was counted a few times. Its specificity is not known. cDNA molecules, individually, were tagged with unique molecular identifiers. TCRdb reanalysed the 5' RACE reads using MiXCR and keeps one entry per CDR3 protein. Of fewer than 100,000 distinct CDR3 sequences listed, over 10% are singletons. Study results and limitations: Matches to VDJdb favored anti-spike CD8 responses and missed private and CD4 specificities.

CDR3 length: 16 amino acids. CDR1 is LGHNA and CDR2 is YNFKEQ in the germline V gene. V was trimmed by 0 bases and J by 10 bases, leaving 18 bases between them. The sample taken for sequencing was whole blood. The receptor's source is an adult who was a healthcare worker with PCR-confirmed SARS-CoV-2 infection or an uninfected control (not recorded which). The gene calls are TRBV4-2 and TRBJ1-4, with a possible D match to TRBD1 (5 bases). CDR3 bases: TGTGCCAGCAGCCAAGATCCTGGTCAGGGCTTAGGAAAACTGTTTTTT. This gives the protein CASSQDPGQGLGKLFF.